The TCR beta chain described here comes from a study of blood T cell repertoires in COVID-19. Across the whole study: The analysed material was cDNA or gDNA that came from T cells, B-cell-depleted T cells, or PBMCs.

The data were produced by immunoSEQ multiplex PCR, yet TCRdb's version contains in-frame clones alone and is incomplete. This table holds 650,000 to 800,000 clones, more than 80% found once. The V gene end was trimmed by 4 bases and the J gene end by 3 bases; junction bases not matched to a gene: 15. The CDR3 is 19 amino acids. Germline CDR1 SGHRS, CDR2 YFSETQ. Input material: peripheral blood. The chain employs TRBV5-1 and TRBJ2-3; 12 positions agree with TRBD1. The TCR was taken from a woman aged 18-30 years with acute or convalescent COVID-19. This chain's CDR3 is CASSAGQGARGIWTDTQYF. The CDR3 nucleotides read TGCGCCAGCAGCGCGGGACAGGGGGCGAGGGGGATCTGGACAGATACGCAGTATTTT.